This TCR beta chain was identified in a study of blood T cell repertoires in COVID-19. The CDR3 loop spans 15 amino acids. J lost 5 bases, V lost 5 bases, and 6 bases had no gene match. Per the germline V gene, CDR1 is SGHTA and CDR2 is FQGNSA. Sequenced by immunoSEQ multiplex PCR; TCRdb stores in-frame clones only, minus some. Of roughly 200,000 clones listed, approximately 84% were seen once; the top ten hold around 5.7%. The sequence was obtained from a man aged 80 or over with acute or convalescent COVID-19. The source material was peripheral blood. The V and J genes are TRBV7-2 and TRBJ2-1; the match to TRBD2 covers 10 bases. CDR3 DNA sequence: TGTGCCAGCAGCCAACTAGCGGGAATCGACAATGAGCAGTTCTTC. Protein sequence: CASSQLAGIDNEQFF.